The rows below give T cell receptor beta chains drawn from one sample of a study of OX40 agonist ivuxolimab in advanced cancers. Only in-frame clones appear in the TCRdb table, and some are missing; sequencing was by immunoSEQ multiplex PCR. Found here are around 140,000 clones, 85% to 95% of them singletons; the top ten hold roughly 1%. Source: CD4+ or CD8+ T cells sorted from blood, taken in a trial of the OX40 agonist ivuxolimab. All receptors derive from an adult with an advanced solid tumor such as melanoma, head and neck, liver or kidney cancer. CDR3s leave out the opening cysteine and the closing phenylalanine or tryptophan. The D gene is left open where the match is weak. Expanded clones are given a class, and other clones once, few, many or no size at all.

j_gene,v_gene,d_gene,abundance,CDR3aa
TRBJ2-3,TRBV18,-,-,ASSPRDDRAAQY
TRBJ2-1,TRBV7-2,-,-,ASRLELAGYNEQF
TRBJ2-3,TRBV11-1,TRBD1,-,ASSLARDRATDTQY
TRBJ1-4,TRBV19,-,-,ASGNRIPYEKLF
TRBJ2-1,TRBV29-1,TRBD2,-,SVVGLAGEGGQF
TRBJ2-3,TRBV10-2,-,-,AGSTSTDTQY
TRBJ2-6,TRBV4-2,TRBD1,-,ASSLGAGQGTGANVLT
TRBJ2-7,TRBV5-4,TRBD1,-,ASSLETRGMHEQY
TRBJ2-5,TRBV5-1,-,-,ASSLNPGEETQY
TRBJ2-7,TRBV28,TRBD1,-,ASSFSGQGTYEQY
TRBJ1-2,TRBV6-5,TRBD1,-,ATQSGQSGSYGYT
TRBJ1-2,TRBV5-8,TRBD1,-,ASSSRQGGYGYT
TRBJ1-1,TRBV2,-,-,ASNRDSANTEAF
TRBJ1-1,TRBV7-9,-,few,ASSIRIFEAF
TRBJ2-5,TRBV7-9,TRBD1,-,ASSVRDRGAEAQY
TRBJ2-5,TRBV27,-,-,ASSFPGGTQY
TRBJ2-6,TRBV28,-,once,ASRAGGGANVLT
TRBJ1-6,TRBV5-1,TRBD1,-,ASSLGTGGSPLH
TRBJ1-2,TRBV6-1,-,-,ASRPPSIHGYT
TRBJ2-1,TRBV18,-,once,ASSPLSEQF
TRBJ1-1,TRBV25-1,-,-,ASTERGPGGLNTEAF
TRBJ2-5,TRBV11-2,-,once,ASSRQRQETQY
TRBJ2-2,TRBV30,-,-,AWSGRVTTGELF
TRBJ1-1,TRBV6-6,TRBD1,-,ASSQSRGKLGQAF
TRBJ2-7,TRBV9,TRBD2,-,ASSPRTSAPSEQY
TRBJ2-3,TRBV5-6,-,once,ASSLRTVGADTQY
TRBJ2-5,TRBV18,-,-,ASSPGQETQY
TRBJ1-2,TRBV6-5,TRBD1,few,ASSYDRVPGYGYT
TRBJ1-5,TRBV5-1,TRBD1,-,ASSEGQGTNQPQH
TRBJ2-5,TRBV9,-,-,ASSRWGTGRETQY
TRBJ2-1,TRBV4-2,TRBD2,-,ASSSYSGATYNEQF
TRBJ1-2,TRBV6-1,-,-,ASSDGVLYGYT
TRBJ1-3,TRBV5-4,TRBD1,-,ASSSSLTGAGNTIY
TRBJ2-3,TRBV19,-,-,ASRGPETDTQY
TRBJ1-5,TRBV6-1,-,-,ASSRGTVGQPQH
TRBJ2-5,TRBV4-2,-,-,ASSQGLMATQY
TRBJ2-7,TRBV30,TRBD2,-,AWSVGRSGSPDEQY
TRBJ2-2,TRBV7-2,-,-,ASSLVPGVNGELF
TRBJ2-5,TRBV10-3,TRBD1,-,AISESRGQGGLETQY
TRBJ1-2,TRBV5-1,TRBD1,-,ASSQDPRQGDGYT
TRBJ2-7,TRBV28,TRBD1,once,ASTLGQGSYEQY